The clone carrying this T cell receptor beta chain has a handful of counts. These data belong to a study of CD8 T cells in ankylosing spondylitis. The germline V and J ends were trimmed by 2 bases and 13 bases, with 11 bases remaining between them. CDR1 is SGHTA, CDR2 FQGNSA, per germline. The CDR3 runs 11 residues. One entry per CDR3 protein results from TCRdb running MiXCR on the 5' RACE reads. Among 150,000 to 200,000 distinct CDR3 sequences, about 20% were seen once, and the ten largest hold around 4.5%. The chain couples TRBV7-2 to TRBJ2-5; D uncertain. The sequence was obtained from a male donor aged 10-35 years with ankylosing spondylitis or in good health (not recorded which). The specimen was blood, either unsorted or a sorted T cell fraction (not recorded which). DNA of the CDR3: TGTGCCAGCAGCTTAACGGCCGGGCGGTACTTC. This sequence encodes CASSLTAGRYF.